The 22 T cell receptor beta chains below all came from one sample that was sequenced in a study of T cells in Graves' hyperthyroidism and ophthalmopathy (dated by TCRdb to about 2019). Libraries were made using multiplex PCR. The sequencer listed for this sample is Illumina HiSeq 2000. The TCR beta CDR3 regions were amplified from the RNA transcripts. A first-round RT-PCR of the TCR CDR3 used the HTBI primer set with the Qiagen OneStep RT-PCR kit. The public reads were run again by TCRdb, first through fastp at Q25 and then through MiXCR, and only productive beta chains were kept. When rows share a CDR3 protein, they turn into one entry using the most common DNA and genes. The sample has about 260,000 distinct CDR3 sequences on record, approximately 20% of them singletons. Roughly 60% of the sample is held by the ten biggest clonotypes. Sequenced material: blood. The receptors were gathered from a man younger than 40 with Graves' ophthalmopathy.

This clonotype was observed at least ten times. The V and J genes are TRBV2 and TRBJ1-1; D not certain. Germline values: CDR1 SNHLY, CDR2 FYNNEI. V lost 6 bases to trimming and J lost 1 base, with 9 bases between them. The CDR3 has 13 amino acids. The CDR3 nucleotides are TGTGCCAGCAGCGTGCAGCCGAACACTGAAGCTTTCTTT. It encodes CASSVQPNTEAFF.

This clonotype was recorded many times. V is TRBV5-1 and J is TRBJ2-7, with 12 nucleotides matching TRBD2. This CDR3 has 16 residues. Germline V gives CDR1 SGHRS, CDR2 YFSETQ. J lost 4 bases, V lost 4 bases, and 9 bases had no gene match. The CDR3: CASSPRLAGDSYEQYF. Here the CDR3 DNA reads TGCGCCAGCAGCCCCAGACTAGCGGGGGATTCTTACGAGCAGTACTTC.

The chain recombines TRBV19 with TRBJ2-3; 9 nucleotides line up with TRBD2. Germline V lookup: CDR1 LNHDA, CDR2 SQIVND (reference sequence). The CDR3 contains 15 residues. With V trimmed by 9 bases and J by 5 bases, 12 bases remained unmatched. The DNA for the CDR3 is TGTGCCAGCTCCCTTTCTAGCGGGATGGGAGATACGCAGTATTTT. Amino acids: CASSLSSGMGDTQYF.

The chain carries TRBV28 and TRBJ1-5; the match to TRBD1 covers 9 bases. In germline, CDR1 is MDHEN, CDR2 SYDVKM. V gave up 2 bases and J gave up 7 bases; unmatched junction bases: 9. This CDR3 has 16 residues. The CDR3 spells CASSLGSGQGRQPQHF. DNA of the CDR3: TGTGCCAGCAGTTTAGGGTCGGGACAGGGAAGACAGCCCCAGCATTTT.

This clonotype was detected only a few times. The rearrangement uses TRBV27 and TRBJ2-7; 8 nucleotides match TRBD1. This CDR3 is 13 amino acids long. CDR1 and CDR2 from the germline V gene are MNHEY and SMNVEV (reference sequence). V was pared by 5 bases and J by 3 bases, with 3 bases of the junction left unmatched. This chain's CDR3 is CASSRTGRYEQYF. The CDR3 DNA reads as TGTGCCAGCAGTCGGACAGGGCGCTACGAGCAGTACTTC.

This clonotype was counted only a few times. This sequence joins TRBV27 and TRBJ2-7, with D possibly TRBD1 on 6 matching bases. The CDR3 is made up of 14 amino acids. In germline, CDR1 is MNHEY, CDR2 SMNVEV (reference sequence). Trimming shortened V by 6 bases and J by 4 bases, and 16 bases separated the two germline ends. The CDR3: CASSSNRVLYEQYF. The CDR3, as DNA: TGTGCCAGCAGCTCCAACAGGGTTTTATACGAGCAGTACTTC.

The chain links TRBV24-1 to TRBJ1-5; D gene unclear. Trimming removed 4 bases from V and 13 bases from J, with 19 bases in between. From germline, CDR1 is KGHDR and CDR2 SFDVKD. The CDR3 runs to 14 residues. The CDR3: CATSDPPPSHTQHF. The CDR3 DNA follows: TGTGCCACCAGTGACCCCCCGCCTTCTCATACGCAGCATTTT.

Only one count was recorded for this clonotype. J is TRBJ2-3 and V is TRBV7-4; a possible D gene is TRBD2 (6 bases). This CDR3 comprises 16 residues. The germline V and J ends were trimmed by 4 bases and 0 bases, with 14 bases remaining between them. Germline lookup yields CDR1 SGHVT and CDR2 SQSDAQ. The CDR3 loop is CASSSVAGTSTDTQYF. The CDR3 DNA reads TGTGCCAGCAGCTCAGTGGCCGGGACTAGCACAGATACGCAGTATTTT.

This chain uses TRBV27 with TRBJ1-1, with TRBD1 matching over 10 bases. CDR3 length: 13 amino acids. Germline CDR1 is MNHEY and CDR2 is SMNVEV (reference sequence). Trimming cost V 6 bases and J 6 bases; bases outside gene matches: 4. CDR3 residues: CASRTGGVPEAFF. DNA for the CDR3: TGTGCCAGCAGGACAGGGGGCGTCCCTGAAGCTTTCTTT.

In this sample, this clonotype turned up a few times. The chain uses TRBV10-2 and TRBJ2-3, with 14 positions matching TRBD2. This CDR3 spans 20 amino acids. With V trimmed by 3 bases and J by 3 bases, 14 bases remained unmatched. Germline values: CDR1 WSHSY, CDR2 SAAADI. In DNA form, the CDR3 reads TGCGCCAGCAGTGACCCAGCCGGGACTAGCGGGAGTGGATGGACAGATACGCAGTATTTT. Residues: CASSDPAGTSGSGWTDTQYF.

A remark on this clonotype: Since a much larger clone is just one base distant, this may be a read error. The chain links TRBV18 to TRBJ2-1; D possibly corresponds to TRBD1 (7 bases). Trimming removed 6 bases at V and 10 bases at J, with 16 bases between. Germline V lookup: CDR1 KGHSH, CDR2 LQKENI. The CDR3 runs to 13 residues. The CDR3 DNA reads TGTGCCAGCTCTCGCGGACAGGACTACGAGCAGTTCTTC. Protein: CASSRGQDYEQFF.

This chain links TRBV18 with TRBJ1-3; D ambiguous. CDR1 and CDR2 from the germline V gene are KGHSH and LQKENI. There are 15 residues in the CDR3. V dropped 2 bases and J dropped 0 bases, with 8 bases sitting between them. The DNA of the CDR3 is TGTGCCAGCTCACCATCCAGCTCCTCTGGAAACACCATATATTTT. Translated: CASSPSSSSGNTIYF.

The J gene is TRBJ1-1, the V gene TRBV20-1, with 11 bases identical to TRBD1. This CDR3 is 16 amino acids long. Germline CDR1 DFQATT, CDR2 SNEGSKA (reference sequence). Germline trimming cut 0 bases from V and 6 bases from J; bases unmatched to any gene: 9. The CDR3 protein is CSARDRDRGFDAEAFF. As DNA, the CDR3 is TGCAGTGCTAGAGACCGGGACAGGGGGTTTGACGCTGAAGCTTTCTTT.

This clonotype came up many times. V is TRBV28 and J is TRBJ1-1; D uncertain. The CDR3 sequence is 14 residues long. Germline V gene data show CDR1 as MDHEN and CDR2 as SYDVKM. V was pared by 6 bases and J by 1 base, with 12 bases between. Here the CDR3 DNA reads TGTGCCAGCAGCCTACTCCGGGAGAACACTGAAGCTTTCTTT. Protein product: CASSLLRENTEAFF.

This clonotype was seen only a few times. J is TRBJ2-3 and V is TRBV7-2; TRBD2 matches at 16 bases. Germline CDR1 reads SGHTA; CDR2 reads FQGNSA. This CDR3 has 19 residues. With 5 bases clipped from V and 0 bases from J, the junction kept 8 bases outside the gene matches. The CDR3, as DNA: TGTGCCAGCAGCCGCCTGGGACTAGCGGGAGGGACTAGCACAGATACGCAGTATTTT. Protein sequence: CASSRLGLAGGTSTDTQYF. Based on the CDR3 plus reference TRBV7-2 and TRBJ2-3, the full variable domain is GAGVSQSPSNKVTEKGKDVELRCDPISGHTALYWYRQSLGQGLEFLIYFQGNSAPDKSGLPSDRFSAERTGGSVSTLTIQRTQQEDSAVYLCASSRLGLAGGTSTDTQYFGPGTRLTVL.

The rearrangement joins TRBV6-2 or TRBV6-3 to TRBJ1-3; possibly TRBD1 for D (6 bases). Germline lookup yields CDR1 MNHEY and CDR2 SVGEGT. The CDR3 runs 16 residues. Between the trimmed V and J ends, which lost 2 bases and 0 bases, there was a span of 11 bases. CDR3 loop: CASSYVPGDSGNTIYF. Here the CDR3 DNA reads TGTGCCAGCAGTTACGTCCCAGGGGACTCTGGAAACACCATATATTTT.

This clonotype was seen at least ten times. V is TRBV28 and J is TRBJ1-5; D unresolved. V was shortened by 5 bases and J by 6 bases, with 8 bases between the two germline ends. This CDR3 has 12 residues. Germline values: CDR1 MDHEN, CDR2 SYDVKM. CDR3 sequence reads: CASSEGSQPQHF. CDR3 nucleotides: TGTGCCAGCAGTGAGGGTAGTCAGCCCCAGCATTTT.

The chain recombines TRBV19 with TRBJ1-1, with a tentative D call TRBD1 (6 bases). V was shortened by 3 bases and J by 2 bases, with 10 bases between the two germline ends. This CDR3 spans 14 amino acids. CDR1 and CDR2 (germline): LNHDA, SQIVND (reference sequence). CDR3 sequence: CASSIRGGNTEAFF. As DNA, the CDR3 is TGTGCCAGTAGTATTAGGGGGGGTAACACTGAAGCTTTCTTT.

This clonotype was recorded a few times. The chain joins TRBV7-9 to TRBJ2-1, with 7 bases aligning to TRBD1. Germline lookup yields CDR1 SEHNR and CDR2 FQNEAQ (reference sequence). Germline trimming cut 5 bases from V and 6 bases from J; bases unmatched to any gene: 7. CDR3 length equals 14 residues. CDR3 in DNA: TGTGCCAGCAGCCTCGGGACAGCCTTCAATGAGCAGTTCTTC. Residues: CASSLGTAFNEQFF.

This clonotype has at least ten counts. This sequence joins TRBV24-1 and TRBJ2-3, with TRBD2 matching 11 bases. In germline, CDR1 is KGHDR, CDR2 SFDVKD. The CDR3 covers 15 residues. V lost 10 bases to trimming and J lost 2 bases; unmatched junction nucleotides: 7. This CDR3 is CATGLAGGSTDTQYF. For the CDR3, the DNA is TGTGCCACGGGTCTAGCGGGAGGATCCACAGATACGCAGTATTTT.

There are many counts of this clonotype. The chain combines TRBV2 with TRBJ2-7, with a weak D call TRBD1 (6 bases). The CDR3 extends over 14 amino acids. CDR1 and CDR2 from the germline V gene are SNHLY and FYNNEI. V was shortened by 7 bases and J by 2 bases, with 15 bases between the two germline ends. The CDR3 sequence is CASNKGQITYEQYF. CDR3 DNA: TGTGCCAGCAATAAGGGACAAATAACCTACGAGCAGTACTTC.

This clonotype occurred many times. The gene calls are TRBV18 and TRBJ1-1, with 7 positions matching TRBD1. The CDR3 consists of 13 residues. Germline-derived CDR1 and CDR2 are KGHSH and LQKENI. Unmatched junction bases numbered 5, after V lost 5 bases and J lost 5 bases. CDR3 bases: TGTGCCAGCTCAGACAGGGCAAGAACTGAAGCTTTCTTT. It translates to CASSDRARTEAFF.